The present T cell receptor beta chain was sequenced within a study of blood T cells in healthy people across ages. The study isolated at least 6.5 million PBMCs from each sample. V was pared by 3 bases and J by 6 bases, with 6 bases of the junction left unmatched. The CDR3 sequence is 14 residues long. Germline-derived CDR1 and CDR2 are SGHTA and FQGNSA. With a J-beta primer mix and a sample-barcoded 5' primer, a second PCR ran about 7 to 12 cycles. Each CDR3 protein gets one entry after TCRdb re-called the 5' RACE reads with MiXCR. This table has 750,000 or so distinct CDR3 sequences, just under 25% appearing once. The same data also contributed to another study, on T cells of mothers and their children. That source adds: Both sample barcodes and 2-4 random nucleotides came from the M1S primer of the second PCR. For unrelated pairs as for related ones, thymic selection shapes TCR recombination output similarly. Related pairs of mothers and children showed slightly higher, non-significant overlap versus unrelated pairs.

The sequence was collected from a boy between 5 and 17 years old in good health. This rearrangement joins TRBV7-2 to TRBJ2-7, with 9 bases fitting TRBD1. Sequenced input: blood. This chain's CDR3 is CASSFWDREGEQYF. The CDR3 DNA sequence: TGTGCCAGCAGCTTCTGGGACAGGGAGGGCGAGCAGTACTTC.